This T cell receptor (beta chain) was recorded in a study of blood T cells in healthy people across ages. A second PCR, run for roughly 7 to 12 cycles, used a sample-barcoded 5' primer plus a J-beta primer mix. TCRdb used MiXCR to reprocess the 5' RACE reads, holding one entry per CDR3 protein. The sample contains hundreds of thousands of distinct CDR3 sequences, around 25% of which appear only once. V was trimmed by 0 bases and J by 7 bases, leaving 10 bases between them. The germline gives CDR1 MNHEY, CDR2 SVGAGI. The CDR3 extends over 13 amino acids. The sample holds a few counts of this clonotype. These sequences were also reported in another study, on T cells of mothers and their children. As reported in that work: Overlap measured in related mother-child pairs was slightly, non-significantly higher than in unrelated pairs.

The clonotype originates from a boy between 10 and 17 years old in good health. The V call is TRBV6-5, the J call TRBJ2-7; no definite D call. The sample taken for sequencing was blood. The CDR3 region has the DNA TGTGCCAGCAGTTACTCGAAGGCACGGGAGCAGTACTTC. Protein product: CASSYSKAREQYF.